This entry concerns a single T cell receptor (beta chain). Profiled with immunoSEQ multiplex PCR; TCRdb holds only in-frame clones, not every one. This repertoire shows roughly 400,000 clones, approximately 87% found once; its top ten account for approximately 9.3%. The CDR3 length is 13 residues. V was shortened by 4 bases and J by 2 bases, with 8 bases between the two germline ends. CDR1 and CDR2 from the germline V gene are SNHLY and FYNNEI. The data were taken from a study of blood T cell repertoires in COVID-19. The rearrangement joins TRBV2 to TRBJ1-2; D ambiguous. This sequence originates from a woman between 50 and 59 years old who had recovered from COVID-19. Sequenced: PBMCs or T cells enriched from blood (not recorded which). CDR3 sequence reads: CASSAEENYGYTF. DNA for the CDR3: TGTGCCAGCAGTGCAGAGGAGAACTATGGCTACACCTTC.